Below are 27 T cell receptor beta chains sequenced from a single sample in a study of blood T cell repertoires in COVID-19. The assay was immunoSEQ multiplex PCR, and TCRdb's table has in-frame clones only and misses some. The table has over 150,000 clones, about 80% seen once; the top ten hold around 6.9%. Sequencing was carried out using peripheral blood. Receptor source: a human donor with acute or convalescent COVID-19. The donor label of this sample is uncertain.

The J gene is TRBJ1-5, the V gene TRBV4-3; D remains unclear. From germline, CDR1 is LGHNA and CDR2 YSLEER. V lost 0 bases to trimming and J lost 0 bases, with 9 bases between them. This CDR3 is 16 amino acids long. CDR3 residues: CASSQEPQASNQPQHF. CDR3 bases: TGCGCCAGCAGCCAAGAACCCCAAGCTAGCAATCAGCCCCAGCATTTT.

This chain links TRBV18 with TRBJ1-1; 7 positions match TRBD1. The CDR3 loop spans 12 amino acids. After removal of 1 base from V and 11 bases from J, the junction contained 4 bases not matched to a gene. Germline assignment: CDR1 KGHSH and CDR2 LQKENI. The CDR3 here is CASSPRTGEAFF. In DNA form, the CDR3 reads TGTGCCAGCTCACCACGTACAGGGGAGGCTTTCTTT. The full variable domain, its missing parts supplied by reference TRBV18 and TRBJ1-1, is NAGVMQNPRHLVRRRGQEARLRCSPMKGHSHVYWYRQLPEEGLKFMVYLQKENIIDESGMPKERFSAEFPKEGPSILRIQQVVRGDSAAYFCASSPRTGEAFFGQGTRLTVV.

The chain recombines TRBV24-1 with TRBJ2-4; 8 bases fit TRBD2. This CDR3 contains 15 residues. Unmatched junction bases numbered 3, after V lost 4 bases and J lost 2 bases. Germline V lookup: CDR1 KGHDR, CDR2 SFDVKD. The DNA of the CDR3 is TGTGCCACCAGTGACGGGACTAGAACCAAAAACATTCAGTACTTC. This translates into CATSDGTRTKNIQYF.

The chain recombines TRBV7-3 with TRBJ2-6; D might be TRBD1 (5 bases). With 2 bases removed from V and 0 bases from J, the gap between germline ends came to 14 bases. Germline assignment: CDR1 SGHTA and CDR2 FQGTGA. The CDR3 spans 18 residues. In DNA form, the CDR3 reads TGTGCCAGCAGCTTAGGGTCACAGGCCGGCTCTGGGGCCAACGTCCTGACTTTC. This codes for CASSLGSQAGSGANVLTF.

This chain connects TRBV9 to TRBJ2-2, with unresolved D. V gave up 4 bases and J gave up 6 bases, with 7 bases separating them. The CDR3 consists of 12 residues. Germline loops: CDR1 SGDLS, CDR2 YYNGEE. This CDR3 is CASSLRAGELFF. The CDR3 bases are TGTGCCAGCAGCCTCCGGGCCGGGGAGCTGTTTTTT.

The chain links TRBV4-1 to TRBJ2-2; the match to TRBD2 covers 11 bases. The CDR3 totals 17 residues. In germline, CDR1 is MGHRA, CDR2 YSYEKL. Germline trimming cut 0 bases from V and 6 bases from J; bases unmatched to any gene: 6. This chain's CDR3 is CASSQEGTSGAPGELFF. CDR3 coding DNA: TGCGCCAGCAGCCAAGAGGGGACTAGCGGAGCCCCCGGGGAGCTGTTTTTT.

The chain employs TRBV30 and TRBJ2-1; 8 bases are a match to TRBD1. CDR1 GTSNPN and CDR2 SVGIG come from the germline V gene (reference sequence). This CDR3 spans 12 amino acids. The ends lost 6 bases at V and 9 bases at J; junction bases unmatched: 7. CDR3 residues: CACPGQGGEQFF. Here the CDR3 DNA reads TGTGCCTGTCCCGGACAGGGCGGTGAGCAGTTCTTC.

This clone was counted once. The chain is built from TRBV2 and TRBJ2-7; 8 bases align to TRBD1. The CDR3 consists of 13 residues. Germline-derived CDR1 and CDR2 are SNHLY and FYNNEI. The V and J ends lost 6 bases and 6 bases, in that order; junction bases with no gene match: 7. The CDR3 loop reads CASSGQGWSEQYF. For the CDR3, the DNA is TGTGCCAGCAGCGGACAGGGCTGGAGCGAGCAGTACTTC.

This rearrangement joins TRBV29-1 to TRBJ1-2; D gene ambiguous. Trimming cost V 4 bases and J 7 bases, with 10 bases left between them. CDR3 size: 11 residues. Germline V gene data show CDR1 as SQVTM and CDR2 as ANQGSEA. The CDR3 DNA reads TGCAGCGTTGGGCGGTTGGGTGGCTACACCTTC. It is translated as CSVGRLGGYTF.

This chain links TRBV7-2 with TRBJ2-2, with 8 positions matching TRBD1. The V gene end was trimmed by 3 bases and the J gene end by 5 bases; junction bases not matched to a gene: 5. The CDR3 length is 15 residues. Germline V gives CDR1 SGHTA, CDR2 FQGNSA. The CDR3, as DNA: TGTGCCAGCAGCTTTACCACAGGGGGTACCGGGGAGCTGTTTTTT. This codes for CASSFTTGGTGELFF.

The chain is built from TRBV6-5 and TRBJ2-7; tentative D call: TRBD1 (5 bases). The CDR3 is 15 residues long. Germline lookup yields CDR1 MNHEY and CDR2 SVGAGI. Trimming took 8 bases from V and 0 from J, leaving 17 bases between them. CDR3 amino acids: CASGPRGTGSYEQYF. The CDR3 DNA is TGTGCCAGCGGCCCAAGGGGAACAGGCTCCTACGAGCAGTACTTC.

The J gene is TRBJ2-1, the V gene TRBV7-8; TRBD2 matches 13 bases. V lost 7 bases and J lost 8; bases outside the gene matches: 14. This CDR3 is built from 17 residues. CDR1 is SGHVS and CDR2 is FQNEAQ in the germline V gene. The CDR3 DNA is TGTGCCAGCACCCTCACTGGCGGGACTAGCGGGGACTATGAGCAGTTCTTC. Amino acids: CASTLTGGTSGDYEQFF.

CDR3 sequence (DNA): TGTGCCACCAGTGATTTCACACAGGGGTACAATGAGCAGTTCTTC. Translated: CATSDFTQGYNEQFF. This sequence joins TRBV24-1 and TRBJ2-1; 7 bases agree with TRBD1. V gave up 1 base and J gave up 4 bases; unmatched junction bases: 3. Germline CDR1 is KGHDR and CDR2 is SFDVKD. There are 15 residues in the CDR3.

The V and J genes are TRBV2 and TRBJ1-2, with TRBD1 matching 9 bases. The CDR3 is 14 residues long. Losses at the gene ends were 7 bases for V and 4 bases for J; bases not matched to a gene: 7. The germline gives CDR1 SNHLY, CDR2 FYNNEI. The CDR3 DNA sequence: TGTGCCAGCACCCGGGACAGGGCAGGCTATGGCTACACCTTC. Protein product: CASTRDRAGYGYTF.

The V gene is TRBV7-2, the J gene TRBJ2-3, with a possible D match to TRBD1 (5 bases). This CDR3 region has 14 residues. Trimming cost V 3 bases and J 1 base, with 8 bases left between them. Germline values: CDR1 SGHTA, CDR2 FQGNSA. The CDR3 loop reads CASSFYRRTDTQYF. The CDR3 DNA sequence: TGTGCCAGCAGCTTTTACAGGCGCACAGATACGCAGTATTTT. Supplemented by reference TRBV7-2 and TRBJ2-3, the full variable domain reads GAGVSQSPSNKVTEKGKDVELRCDPISGHTALYWYRQSLGQGLEFLIYFQGNSAPDKSGLPSDRFSAERTGGSVSTLTIQRTQQEDSAVYLCASSFYRRTDTQYFGPGTRLTVL.

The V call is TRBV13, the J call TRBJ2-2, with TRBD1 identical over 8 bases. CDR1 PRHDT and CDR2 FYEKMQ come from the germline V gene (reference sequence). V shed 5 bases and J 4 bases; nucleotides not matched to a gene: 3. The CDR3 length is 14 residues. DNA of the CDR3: TGTGCCAGCAGCCCAGGGGGCTTCACCGGGGAGCTGTTTTTT. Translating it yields CASSPGGFTGELFF.

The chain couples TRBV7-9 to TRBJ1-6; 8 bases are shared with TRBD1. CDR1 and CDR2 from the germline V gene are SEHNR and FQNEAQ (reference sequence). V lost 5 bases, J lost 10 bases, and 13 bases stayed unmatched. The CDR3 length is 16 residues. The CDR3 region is CASSPDRGLIGSPLHF. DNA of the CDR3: TGTGCCAGCAGCCCTGACAGGGGACTTATAGGATCACCCCTCCACTTT.

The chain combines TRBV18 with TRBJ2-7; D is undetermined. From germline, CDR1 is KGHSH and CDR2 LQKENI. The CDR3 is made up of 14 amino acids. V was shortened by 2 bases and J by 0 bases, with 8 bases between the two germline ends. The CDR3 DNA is TGTGCCAGCTCACCATCAGCGACCTCCTACGAGCAGTACTTC. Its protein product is CASSPSATSYEQYF.

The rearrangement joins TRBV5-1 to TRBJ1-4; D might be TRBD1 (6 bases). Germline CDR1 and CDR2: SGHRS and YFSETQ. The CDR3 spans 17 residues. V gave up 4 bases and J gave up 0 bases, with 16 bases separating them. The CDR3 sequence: CASSLGQGSATNEKLFF. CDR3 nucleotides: TGCGCCAGCAGCCTAGGGCAGGGGTCGGCAACTAATGAAAAACTGTTTTTT.

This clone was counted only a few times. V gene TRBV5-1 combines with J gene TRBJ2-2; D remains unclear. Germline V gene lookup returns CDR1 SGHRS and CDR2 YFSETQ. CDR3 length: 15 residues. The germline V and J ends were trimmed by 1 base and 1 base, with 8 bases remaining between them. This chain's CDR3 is CASSLRPRNTGELFF. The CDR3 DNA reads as TGCGCCAGCAGCTTGAGGCCTAGGAACACCGGGGAGCTGTTTTTT.

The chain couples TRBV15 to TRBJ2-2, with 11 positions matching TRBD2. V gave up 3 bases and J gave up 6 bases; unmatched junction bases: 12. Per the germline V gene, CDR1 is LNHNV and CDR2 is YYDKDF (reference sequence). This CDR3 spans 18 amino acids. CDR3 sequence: CATSSPQFLAGGPGELFF. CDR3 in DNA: TGTGCCACCAGCAGTCCCCAATTTCTAGCGGGAGGCCCCGGGGAGCTGTTTTTT.

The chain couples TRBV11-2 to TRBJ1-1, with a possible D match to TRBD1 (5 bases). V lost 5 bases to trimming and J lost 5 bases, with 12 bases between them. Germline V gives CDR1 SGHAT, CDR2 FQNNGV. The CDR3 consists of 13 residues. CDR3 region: CASSPTGLTEAFF. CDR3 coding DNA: TGTGCCAGCAGCCCTACGGGACTAACTGAAGCTTTCTTT.

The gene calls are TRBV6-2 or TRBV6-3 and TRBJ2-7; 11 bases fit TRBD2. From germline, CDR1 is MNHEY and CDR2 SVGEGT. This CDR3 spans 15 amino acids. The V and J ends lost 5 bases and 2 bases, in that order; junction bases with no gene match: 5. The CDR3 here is CASSDGLAGAYEQYF. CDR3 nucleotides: TGTGCCAGCAGTGACGGACTAGCGGGTGCCTACGAGCAGTACTTC.

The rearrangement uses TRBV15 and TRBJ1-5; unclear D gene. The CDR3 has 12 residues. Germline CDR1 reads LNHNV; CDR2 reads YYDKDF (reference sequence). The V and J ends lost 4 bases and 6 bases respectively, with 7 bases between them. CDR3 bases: TGTGCCACCAGCATAGCCGGTCAGCCCCAGCATTTT. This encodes CATSIAGQPQHF.

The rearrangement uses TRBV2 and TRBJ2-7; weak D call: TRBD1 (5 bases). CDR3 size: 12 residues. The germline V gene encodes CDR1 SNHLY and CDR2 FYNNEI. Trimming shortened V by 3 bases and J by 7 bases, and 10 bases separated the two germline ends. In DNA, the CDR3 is TGTGCCAGCAGTGAGTCAAGGGGAGAGCAGTACTTC. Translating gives CASSESRGEQYF.

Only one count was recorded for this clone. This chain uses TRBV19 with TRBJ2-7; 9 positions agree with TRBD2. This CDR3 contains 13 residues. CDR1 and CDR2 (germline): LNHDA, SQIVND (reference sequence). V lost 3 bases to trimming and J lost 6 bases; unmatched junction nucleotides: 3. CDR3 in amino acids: CASSIGTSFEQYF. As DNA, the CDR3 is TGTGCCAGTAGTATCGGGACTAGCTTCGAGCAGTACTTC. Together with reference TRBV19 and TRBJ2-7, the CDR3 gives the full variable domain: DGGITQSPKYLFRKEGQNVTLSCEQNLNHDAMYWYRQDPGQGLRLIYYSQIVNDFQKGDIAEGYSVSREKKESFPLTVTSAQKNPTAFYLCASSIGTSFEQYFGPGTRLTVT.

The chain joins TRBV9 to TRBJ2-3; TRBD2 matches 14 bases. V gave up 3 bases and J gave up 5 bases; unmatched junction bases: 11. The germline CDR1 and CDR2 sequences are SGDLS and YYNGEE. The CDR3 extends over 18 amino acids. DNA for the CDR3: TGTGCCAGCAGCGCCAGACTAGCGGGAGGGCCCGAAGAAGATACGCAGTATTTT. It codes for CASSARLAGGPEEDTQYF.